Below, one TCR beta chain is given with its context. Its antigen is still unknown. The data were taken from a study of T-cell memory formation after mild COVID-19. Overall study results and limits: Whether second-wave clones peaking at day 37 were SARS-CoV-2 specific went unconfirmed.

V was clipped by 5 bases and J by 1 base, with 15 bases between them. Germline V CDR1 and CDR2: SGHVS, FQNEAQ. The CDR3 is 17 amino acids. cDNA libraries for TCR alpha and TCR beta, carrying sample barcodes and UMIs, came from 5'RACE with constant-segment primers. TCRdb re-analysed the 5' RACE reads in MiXCR, keeping a single row per CDR3 protein. The repertoire consists of 200,000 to 250,000 distinct CDR3 sequences, with 9.5% occurring once and the leading ten covering around 3.3%. Material: PBMCs or a T cell subset sorted from them (not recorded which). The chain carries TRBV7-8 and TRBJ2-6; maybe TRBD1 (5 bases). The TCR sequence derives from a man aged 18 to 30 who had mild COVID-19 (a few samples of this study predate the infection). Cell type and time point are not known. CDR3 bases: TGTGCCAGCAGCCTTGGATGGGGCGCGTCTGGGGCCAACGTCCTGACTTTC. Protein product: CASSLGWGASGANVLTF.